Presented here are 11 T cell receptor beta chains from one specimen sequenced in a study of blood T cell repertoires in COVID-19. Sequenced by immunoSEQ multiplex PCR; TCRdb stores in-frame clones only, minus some. Among around 100,000 clones listed, 80% to 90% were seen once. The sequenced material came from peripheral blood. These receptors originate from a human donor in a cohort sampled during active COVID-19.

The rearrangement joins TRBV9 to TRBJ2-3; D ambiguous. The germline V and J ends were trimmed by 0 bases and 5 bases, with 16 bases remaining between them. Germline V gene lookup returns CDR1 SGDLS and CDR2 YYNGEE. The CDR3 is 16 amino acids. This chain's CDR3 is CASSVDPASRGDTQYF. Here the CDR3 DNA reads TGTGCCAGCAGCGTAGACCCAGCATCGCGAGGAGATACGCAGTATTTT.

The chain has TRBV5-4 and TRBJ1-2, with TRBD1 matching 9 bases. The CDR3 spans 16 residues. Germline values: CDR1 SGHNT, CDR2 YYREEE (reference sequence). V dropped 3 bases and J dropped 8; count of bases not matched to a gene: 14. CDR3 in amino acids: CASSSSDRGIPGGYTF. The CDR3 nucleotides read TGTGCCAGCAGCTCGTCGGACAGGGGCATACCGGGGGGCTACACCTTC.

The V gene is TRBV7-2, the J gene TRBJ2-7; maybe TRBD2 (6 bases). Germline V CDR1 and CDR2: SGHTA, FQGNSA. The V gene lost 10 bases and the J gene lost 1 base, with 17 bases spanning the gap. The CDR3 length is 14 residues. As DNA, the CDR3 is TGTGCCACCTCAAGCGGGCGAGGATCCTACGAGCAGTACTTC. This sequence encodes CATSSGRGSYEQYF.

This chain's CDR3 is CASSKGAGFRNEQYF. The CDR3 DNA reads TGTGCCAGCAGCAAAGGGGCGGGTTTTAGGAACGAGCAGTACTTC. The J gene is TRBJ2-7, the V gene TRBV21-1; no check of the table's D call, TRBD2, against the DNA was made. TRBV21-1 is deemed a pseudogene. This CDR3 contains 15 residues.

The chain has TRBV27 and TRBJ2-3; D possibly corresponds to TRBD1 (6 bases). CDR1 is MNHEY, CDR2 SMNVEV, per germline (reference sequence). The ends were cut back, 6 bases at V and 0 bases at J, with 10 bases in the middle. CDR3 length equals 14 residues. For the CDR3, the DNA is TGTGCCAGCAGCGCAGGGGCTAGCACAGATACGCAGTATTTT. This codes for CASSAGASTDTQYF.

This sequence joins TRBV24-1 and TRBJ2-7, with TRBD2 identical over 11 bases. The junction had 1 base not matched to a gene; V was cut back by 4 bases and J by 9 bases. The germline gives CDR1 KGHDR, CDR2 SFDVKD. The CDR3 is 12 residues long. The CDR3 DNA is TGTGCCACCAGTGACGGGACTAGCGGGCAGTACTTC. Protein sequence: CATSDGTSGQYF.

The V gene is TRBV19, the J gene TRBJ1-1, with a tentative D call TRBD1 (5 bases). Per germline, CDR1 LNHDA and CDR2 SQIVND (reference sequence). V lost 1 base to trimming and J lost 10 bases, with 13 bases between them. The CDR3 length is 13 residues. CDR3 sequence: CASSIGRGGTAFF. The DNA of the CDR3 is TGTGCCAGTAGTATAGGCCGCGGGGGGACAGCTTTCTTT.

This chain uses TRBV11-2 with TRBJ2-3; D remains ambiguous. Germline V gene lookup returns CDR1 SGHAT and CDR2 FQNNGV. V dropped 7 bases and J dropped 2 bases, with 7 bases sitting between them. The CDR3 totals 12 residues. Here the CDR3 reads CASNYNTDTQYF. The CDR3 DNA is TGTGCCAGCAACTATAACACAGATACGCAGTATTTT. The whole variable domain, remainder taken from reference TRBV11-2 and TRBJ2-3, is EAGVAQSPRYKIIEKRQSVAFWCNPISGHATLYWYQQILGQGPKLLIQFQNNGVVDDSQLPKDRFSAERLKGVDSTLKIQPAKLEDSAVYLCASNYNTDTQYFGPGTRLTVL.

The chain is built from TRBV5-1 and TRBJ2-7; 7 bases fit TRBD1. The CDR3 consists of 12 residues. The J segment lost 2 bases and the V segment lost 6 bases, leaving 2 bases of the junction unmatched. Per the germline V gene, CDR1 is SGHRS and CDR2 is YFSETQ. The CDR3 sequence: CASMRGPYEQYF. The CDR3 bases are TGCGCCAGCATGAGGGGGCCCTACGAGCAGTACTTC.

The rearrangement links TRBV5-4 to TRBJ2-5, with 7 bases matching TRBD1. The CDR3 extends over 16 amino acids. The germline V gene encodes CDR1 SGHNT and CDR2 YYREEE (reference sequence). With V trimmed by 4 bases and J by 0 bases, 9 bases remained unmatched. In DNA form, the CDR3 reads TGTGCCAGCAGCAAATACGGGACAGCTAACCAAGAGACCCAGTACTTC. Translation gives CASSKYGTANQETQYF. Supplemented by reference TRBV5-4 and TRBJ2-5, the full variable domain reads ETGVTQSPTHLIKTRGQQVTLRCSSQSGHNTVSWYQQALGQGPQFIFQYYREEENGRGNFPPRFSGLQFPNYSSELNVNALELDDSALYLCASSKYGTANQETQYFGPGTRLLVL.

V usage is TRBV6-5 and J usage is TRBJ2-1, with 12 bases aligning to TRBD2. CDR3 length: 16 amino acids. CDR1 and CDR2 from the germline V gene are MNHEY and SVGAGI. V shed 0 bases and J 4 bases; nucleotides not matched to a gene: 1. CDR3 amino acids: CASSYSTSGGYNEQFF. The CDR3 nucleotides read TGTGCCAGCAGTTACTCGACTAGCGGGGGATACAATGAGCAGTTCTTC.